The rows below give T cell receptor beta chains drawn from one sample of a study of human T cells and chemical hapten exposure. TCRdb re-called the RACE reads through MiXCR, storing one row per CDR3 protein. Of around 300,000 distinct CDR3 sequences listed, about 5.4% are singletons. The sequences come from whole blood, collected in connection with sensitization to the hapten diphenylcyclopropenone (DPC). Receptors were obtained from a woman aged 18-29 years with alopecia areata. Some clones in this sample may be carry-over from other donors' samples. The CDR3 runs from the conserved cysteine through the conserved F or W. The order of the fields is clone size, CDR3 length, V gene, D gene, J gene, CDR3 protein, CDR3 DNA. A D gene is named only where the DNA matches it firmly. Not all rows give a size; the values are once, few, many and, for expanded clones, a class.

many,16,TRBV7-2,NA,TRBJ2-3,CASSLGPATSTDTQYF,TGTGCCAGCAGCCTCGGCCCGGCAACTAGCACAGATACGCAGTATTTT
NA,15,TRBV12-3/TRBV12-4,NA,TRBJ2-3,CASSWGGISTDTQYF,TGTGCCAGCAGCTGGGGGGGCATAAGCACAGATACGCAGTATTTT
many,18,TRBV5-4,TRBD2,TRBJ2-5,CASSSDLTSGGSQETQYF,TGTGCCAGCAGCTCGGACCTGACTAGCGGGGGGTCCCAAGAGACCCAGTACTTC
few,12,TRBV29-1,NA,TRBJ2-3,CSGAGSTDTQYF,TGCAGCGGGGCCGGGAGCACAGATACGCAGTATTTT
NA,15,TRBV28,TRBD1,TRBJ1-6,CASSSGTGGISPLHF,TGTGCCAGCAGTTCAGGGACAGGGGGTATTTCACCCCTCCACTTT
many,16,TRBV7-9,NA,TRBJ2-3,CASSLDLTTTPDTQYF,TGTGCCAGCAGCTTAGATCTGACTACCACACCAGATACGCAGTATTTT
few,12,TRBV10-3,NA,TRBJ2-3,CAIRDYTDTQYF,TGTGCCATCAGGGACTACACAGATACGCAGTATTTT
NA,11,TRBV3-1,NA,TRBJ2-1,CASSRVNEQFF,TGTGCCAGCAGCCGGGTCAATGAGCAGTTCTTC
many,12,TRBV7-8,TRBD1,TRBJ1-6,CASSLSGQALHF,TGTGCCAGCAGCTTATCGGGACAGGCCCTCCACTTT
few,12,TRBV6-6,NA,TRBJ1-1,CASSYQEQVAFF,TGTGCCAGCAGTTATCAGGAACAGGTAGCTTTCTTT
NA,13,TRBV3-1,TRBD2,TRBJ2-4,CASSTKPGGPQYF,TGTGCCAGCAGCACTAAACCGGGGGGTCCGCAGTACTTC
NA,14,TRBV10-3,TRBD1,TRBJ2-3,CASRQGQPTDTQYF,TGTGCCTCCCGACAGGGTCAACCCACAGATACGCAGTATTTT
many,14,TRBV12-3/TRBV12-4,NA,TRBJ1-5,CASSPVYGNQPQHF,TGTGCCAGCAGTCCGGTCTATGGCAATCAGCCCCAGCATTTT
many,14,TRBV6-5,NA,TRBJ1-6,CASGDTSGNSPLHF,TGTGCCAGCGGAGATACATCGGGGAATTCACCCCTCCACTTT
few,13,TRBV5-1,NA,TRBJ2-5,CASSPGGLETQYF,TGCGCCAGCAGTCCCGGCGGGTTAGAGACCCAGTACTTC
few,16,TRBV7-3,TRBD1,TRBJ1-4,CASSLMGGTDNEKLFF,TGTGCCAGCAGCTTAATGGGGGGGACAGATAATGAAAAACTGTTTTTT
NA,13,TRBV12-3/TRBV12-4,NA,TRBJ2-3,CASSLGPADTQYF,TGTGCCAGCAGTTTAGGCCCGGCAGATACGCAGTATTTT
many,15,TRBV21-1,NA,TRBJ1-1,CASSKYGRVYTEAFF,TGTGCCAGCAGCAAATATGGCAGGGTATACACTGAAGCTTTCTTT
few,15,TRBV7-9,NA,TRBJ1-6,CASSLGGFDNSPLHF,TGTGCCAGCAGCTTGGGGGGCTTCGATAATTCACCCCTCCACTTT
NA,16,TRBV12-3/TRBV12-4,TRBD1,TRBJ1-2,CASSKYGTGTPYGYTF,TGTGCCAGCAGTAAATACGGGACAGGAACTCCCTATGGCTACACCTTC
few,14,TRBV2,NA,TRBJ2-1,CASSDRDSFFEQFF,TGTGCCAGCAGTGATCGGGACTCTTTTTTTGAGCAGTTCTTC
NA,13,TRBV5-6,NA,TRBJ2-7,CANCSQRSYEQYF,TGTGCCAACTGCAGCCAGCGCAGCTACGAGCAGTACTTC